The 13 T cell receptor beta chains below all came from one sample that was sequenced in a study of CD8 T cells in ankylosing spondylitis. General study results and limits: What appeared characteristic of ankylosing spondylitis blood was a TCR beta motif of about eight highly homologous variants.

For these TCRs, the target antigens are not known. MiXCR, run by TCRdb on the 5' RACE reads, gives a single entry per CDR3 protein. The data show about 500,000 distinct CDR3 sequences, with roughly an eighth seen just once and under 7.5% held by the top ten. Sequences were obtained from blood, either unsorted or a sorted T cell fraction (not recorded which). Every receptor here comes from a male donor with ankylosing spondylitis.

This clonotype was seen a handful of times. The chain has TRBV5-1 and TRBJ1-1; possibly TRBD1 for D (5 bases). Germline V lookup: CDR1 SGHRS, CDR2 YFSETQ. Deletions cut 4 bases from V and 10 bases from J, with 14 bases between. The CDR3 length is 12 residues. The CDR3 protein is CASSPQGSGAFF. CDR3 coding DNA: TGCGCCAGCAGCCCGCAGGGTTCGGGAGCTTTCTTT.

This chain joins TRBV5-1 and TRBJ1-1, with D possibly TRBD1 on 6 matching bases. This CDR3 has 13 residues. The germline V and J ends were trimmed by 4 bases and 4 bases, with 11 bases remaining between them. Germline V gives CDR1 SGHRS, CDR2 YFSETQ. CDR3 bases: TGCGCCAGCAGCGCCGGGGACATCACTGAAGCTTTCTTT. Protein sequence: CASSAGDITEAFF.

The chain couples TRBV20-1 to TRBJ2-1; tentatively, D is TRBD1 or TRBD2 (5 bases each). V was cut by 0 bases and J by 6 bases, with 15 bases left in between. This CDR3 contains 15 residues. CDR1 and CDR2 from the germline V gene are DFQATT and SNEGSKA (reference sequence). The CDR3 sequence is CSARDLGELPNEQFF. The CDR3 DNA reads TGCAGTGCTAGAGATTTGGGGGAGTTGCCCAATGAGCAGTTCTTC.

This clonotype was observed a few times. The CDR3 nucleotides are TGTGCCACCAGTGATTGGATCACCGGGGAGCTGTTTTTT. Amino acid sequence: CATSDWITGELFF. The J gene is TRBJ2-2, the V gene TRBV24-1; no clear D. Trimming stripped 2 bases from V and 4 bases from J, with 4 bases between. In germline, CDR1 is KGHDR, CDR2 SFDVKD. The CDR3 is made up of 13 amino acids.

V is TRBV11-2 and J is TRBJ1-1; no reliable D call. Trimming took off 2 bases at V and 6 bases at J, with 10 bases between the two ends. Germline V CDR1 and CDR2: SGHAT, FQNNGV. The CDR3 runs to 13 residues. Here the CDR3 reads CASSLSGAAEAFF. DNA for the CDR3: TGTGCCAGCAGCTTATCGGGCGCCGCTGAAGCTTTCTTT. The complete variable domain, with remaining parts taken from reference TRBV11-2 and TRBJ1-1, reads EAGVAQSPRYKIIEKRQSVAFWCNPISGHATLYWYQQILGQGPKLLIQFQNNGVVDDSQLPKDRFSAERLKGVDSTLKIQPAKLEDSAVYLCASSLSGAAEAFFGQGTRLTVV.

This clonotype was detected only a few times. The CDR3 sequence is CASSKTGPYGYTF. CDR3 nucleotides: TGTGCCAGCAGTAAAACAGGACCCTATGGCTACACCTTC. The chain recombines TRBV27 with TRBJ1-2; tentatively, D is TRBD1 (5 bases). The CDR3 runs to 13 residues. CDR1 MNHEY and CDR2 SMNVEV come from the germline V gene (reference sequence). V lost 5 bases, J lost 4 bases, and 11 bases lay in between.

About this clonotype: A read error may be the cause here, since a much bigger clone is one base away. CDR3 region: CASSLDTNTDPQYF. In DNA, the CDR3 is TGCGCCAGCAGCTTGGACACCAACACAGATCCGCAGTATTTT. The gene calls are TRBV5-1 and TRBJ2-3; D is unclear. The CDR3 runs to 14 residues. Per the germline V gene, CDR1 is SGHRS and CDR2 is YFSETQ.

The chain recombines TRBV3-1 with TRBJ1-1, with TRBD1 as a possible D gene (6 bases). Germline CDR1 LGHDT, CDR2 YNNKEL (reference sequence). V dropped 2 bases and J dropped 5 bases, with 9 bases sitting between them. This CDR3 is built from 13 residues. The CDR3 DNA reads TGTGCCAGCAGCCAACTGGGGGCGACTGAAGCTTTCTTT. Its translation is CASSQLGATEAFF. Together with reference TRBV3-1 and TRBJ1-1, the CDR3 gives the full variable domain: DTAVSQTPKYLVTQMGNDKSIKCEQNLGHDTMYWYKQDSKKFLKIMFSYNNKELIINETVPNRFSPKSPDKAHLNLHINSLELGDSAVYFCASSQLGATEAFFGQGTRLTVV.

V and J are TRBV5-1 and TRBJ2-5, with 7 nucleotides matching TRBD2. V shed 0 bases and J 4 bases; nucleotides not matched to a gene: 6. The CDR3 has 15 amino acids. Germline V gene sequence: CDR1 SGHRS, CDR2 YFSETQ. The CDR3 DNA reads as TGCGCCAGCAGCTTGGATGTGGGAGGGCGAGAGACCCAGTACTTC. It translates to CASSLDVGGRETQYF. Supplemented by reference TRBV5-1 and TRBJ2-5, the full variable domain reads KAGVTQTPRYLIKTRGQQVTLSCSPISGHRSVSWYQQTPGQGLQFLFEYFSETQRNKGNFPGRFSGRQFSNSRSEMNVSTLELGDSALYLCASSLDVGGRETQYFGPGTRLLVL.

This clonotype was observed a handful of times. V is TRBV6-2 or TRBV6-3 and J is TRBJ2-1, with 7 bases aligning to TRBD2. Germline V gives CDR1 MNHEY, CDR2 SVGEGT. The CDR3 consists of 13 residues. The CDR3 DNA reads TGTGTTTCGCGAGGGACTACCCACGATGAGCAGTTCTTC. Translated, it gives CVSRGTTHDEQFF.

In this sample, this clonotype turned up many times. J is TRBJ2-7 and V is TRBV7-6; a possible D gene is TRBD2 (5 bases). CDR3 length: 15 amino acids. Per the germline V gene, CDR1 is SGHVS and CDR2 is FNYEAQ. The germline V and J ends were trimmed by 1 base and 2 bases, with 12 bases remaining between them. The DNA of the CDR3 is TGTGCCAGCAGCTTAGTACGGGGTCTTACCTACGAGCAGTACTTC. Its translation is CASSLVRGLTYEQYF.

This clonotype appeared many times. V and J are TRBV7-2 and TRBJ2-1; 8 positions agree with TRBD2. V was pared by 1 base and J by 2 bases, with 4 bases of the junction left unmatched. Germline V lookup: CDR1 SGHTA, CDR2 FQGNSA. The CDR3 loop spans 16 amino acids. The CDR3 loop reads CASSLVGTSTYNEQFF. The CDR3, as DNA: TGTGCCAGCAGCTTAGTCGGGACTAGTACCTACAATGAGCAGTTCTTC.

The genes are TRBV20-1 and TRBJ2-3; TRBD2 is a possible D gene (5 bases). The germline V gene encodes CDR1 DFQATT and CDR2 SNEGSKA (reference sequence). This CDR3 region has 16 residues. V gave up 0 bases and J gave up 0 bases, with 13 bases separating them. The CDR3 loop is CSAREWRGSSTDTQYF. CDR3 bases: TGCAGTGCTAGAGAATGGCGAGGGTCTAGCACAGATACGCAGTATTTT.